The 6 T cell receptor beta chains reported below all come from one sample, sequenced in a study of graft-versus-host responses after intestinal transplantation. Here immunoSEQ multiplex PCR was the method, and the copy in TCRdb shows in-frame clones only, minus some. Among 95,000 to 110,000 clones, approximately 84% were seen once, and the ten largest hold over 0.7%. Antigens of these TCRs are unknown. The sample here was unstimulated CD4+ T cells sorted from spleen or lymph node cells, taken before intestinal transplant. These receptors all come from a human donor who received an intestinal transplant.

V gene TRBV30 combines with J gene TRBJ1-2; D is unclear. Trimming cost V 5 bases and J 5 bases, with 9 bases left between them. This CDR3 has 11 amino acids. Germline CDR1 GTSNPN, CDR2 SVGIG (reference sequence). CDR3 bases: TGTGCCTGGTTACGAGGGTATGGCTACACCTTC. This codes for CAWLRGYGYTF. Complete variable domain (other parts from reference TRBV30 and TRBJ1-2): SQTIHQWPATLVQPVGSPLSLECTVEGTSNPNLYWYRQAAGRGLQLLFYSVGIGQISSEVPQNLSASRPQDRQFILSSKKLLLSDSGFYLCAWLRGYGYTFGSGTRLTVV.

As for this clone: Different DNA sequences within this sample yield the same CDR3. The rearrangement joins TRBV18 to TRBJ2-3, with D maybe TRBD2 (5 bases). In germline, CDR1 is KGHSH, CDR2 LQKENI. Trimming removed 1 base from V and 0 bases from J, with 8 bases in between. CDR3 length equals 15 residues. The chain's CDR3 is CASSPLASSTDTQYF. DNA for the CDR3: TGTGCCAGCTCACCACTAGCGTCTAGCACAGATACGCAGTATTTT.

The chain recombines TRBV2 with TRBJ2-6; D gene ambiguous. Looked up from germline, CDR1 is SNHLY and CDR2 is FYNNEI. The CDR3 sequence is 17 residues long. V dropped 2 bases and J dropped 0 bases, with 11 bases sitting between them. DNA for the CDR3: TGTGCCAGCAGTGAATACGGCACCGGCTCTGGGGCCAACGTCCTGACTTTC. This encodes CASSEYGTGSGANVLTF.

CDR3 sequence: CASNWGGTETQYF. The CDR3 nucleotides are TGTGCCAGCAATTGGGGGGGGACGGAGACCCAGTACTTC. The rearrangement uses TRBV2 and TRBJ2-5; 7 bases match TRBD2. V was pared by 7 bases and J by 5 bases, with 7 bases of the junction left unmatched. The CDR3 has 13 residues. Germline CDR1 SNHLY, CDR2 FYNNEI.

Only one count was recorded for this clone. The V and J genes are TRBV5-1 and TRBJ1-3; the D gene is possibly TRBD1 (5 bases). V lost 0 bases, J lost 0 bases, and 10 bases lay in between. Germline V lookup: CDR1 SGHRS, CDR2 YFSETQ. This CDR3 contains 16 residues. The CDR3 here is CASSLVAGLSGNTIYF. The CDR3 DNA reads as TGCGCCAGCAGCTTGGTGGCAGGGCTCTCTGGAAACACCATATATTTT.

The chain combines TRBV6-5 with TRBJ2-3; 9 bases are a match to TRBD1. J was trimmed by 6 bases and V by 6 bases; bases with no gene match: 4. CDR1 and CDR2 (germline): MNHEY, SVGAGI. The CDR3 length is 13 residues. As DNA, the CDR3 is TGTGCCAGCAGCCACGACAGGGGGGATACGCAGTATTTT. Protein: CASSHDRGDTQYF.